The 3 T cell receptor beta chains given below trace back to one sample, sequenced in a study of T cell repertoires in cytomegalovirus infection. These receptors lack a known antigen. TCRdb re-analysed the reads in MiXCR, keeping a single row per CDR3 protein. The sample records about 51,000 distinct CDR3 sequences, around a fifth being singletons. Material: CD8+ T cells from cultured PBMCs, obtained from culture after CMV antigen stimulation. The receptors shown here come from a human donor in good health (CMV status not recorded). Some clones in this sample may be carry-over from other donors' samples.

This clonotype was detected once. The rearrangement uses TRBV7-6 and TRBJ1-4, with 9 bases matching TRBD1. V trimming: 1 base; J trimming: 5 bases; junction bases outside the gene matches: 5. This CDR3 is 16 amino acids long. Per the germline V gene, CDR1 is SGHVS and CDR2 is FNYEAQ. The CDR3 nucleotides are TGTGCCAGCAGCTTAGTGGAGACAGGGGGGAATGAAAAACTGTTTTTT. It is translated as CASSLVETGGNEKLFF.

V and J are TRBV7-2 and TRBJ2-1; either TRBD1 or TRBD2 may supply D (5 bases each). V was shortened by 3 bases and J by 7 bases, with 10 bases between the two germline ends. The CDR3 spans 13 residues. Germline V gene data show CDR1 as SGHTA and CDR2 as FQGNSA. The CDR3 region is CASSLGPLNEQFF. CDR3 bases: TGTGCCAGCAGCTTGGGACCTTTAAATGAGCAGTTCTTC.

The V gene is TRBV7-9, the J gene TRBJ2-7; TRBD2 is a possible D gene (5 bases). Trimming stripped 0 bases from V and 5 bases from J, with 17 bases between. The CDR3 runs to 16 residues. Germline CDR1 SEHNR, CDR2 FQNEAQ (reference sequence). The CDR3 spells CASSLAGRGMFNEQYF. The CDR3 DNA reads TGTGCCAGCAGCTTAGCTGGCCGAGGGATGTTCAACGAGCAGTACTTC.